The 20 T cell receptor beta chains listed next were all sequenced from one sample in a study of cytomegalovirus exposure and HLA in healthy donors. Amplification used 60 Vbeta primers and 13 Jbeta primers. The protocol was immunoSEQ multiplex PCR, while the TCRdb copy is restricted to in-frame clones and leaves out a portion. Of a few hundred thousand clones in the sample, 83% are singletons; the top ten hold approximately 1.4%. Input material: PBMCs. These receptors were obtained from a girl aged 5-17 years in good health and CMV-seronegative.

The V call is TRBV7-9, the J call TRBJ2-7, with D tentatively TRBD1 (5 bases). The V end lost 1 base, the J end lost 5 bases, and 9 bases lay between the germline ends. There are 13 residues in the CDR3. CDR1 is SEHNR, CDR2 FQNEAQ, per germline (reference sequence). The CDR3 protein is CASSLGGFNEQYF. CDR3 sequence (DNA): TGTGCCAGCAGCTTAGGGGGCTTCAACGAGCAGTACTTC.

V gene TRBV30 combines with J gene TRBJ2-7, with TRBD2 as a possible D gene (5 bases). Germline lookup yields CDR1 GTSNPN and CDR2 SVGIG (reference sequence). The ends were cut back, 3 bases at V and 3 bases at J, with 12 bases in the middle. This CDR3 spans 13 amino acids. The CDR3 here is CAWRPPGYYEQYF. The CDR3, as DNA: TGTGCCTGGAGGCCCCCGGGATACTACGAGCAGTACTTC.

V usage is TRBV20-1 and J usage is TRBJ2-7; 7 positions agree with TRBD1. Germline loops: CDR1 DFQATT, CDR2 SNEGSKA (reference sequence). The CDR3 is 9 residues long. V shed 3 bases, J shed 12 bases, and the junction held 2 bases outside the gene matches. For the CDR3, the DNA is TGCAGTGCTAGCGCAGGGGGGTACTTC. It codes for CSASAGGYF.

The rearrangement joins TRBV2 to TRBJ1-1; 8 nucleotides agree with TRBD1. The CDR3 is made up of 14 amino acids. The J segment lost 0 bases and the V segment lost 10 bases, leaving 7 bases of the junction unmatched. In germline, CDR1 is SNHLY, CDR2 FYNNEI. The CDR3: CANYRGLMNTEAFF. CDR3 DNA: TGTGCCAACTACAGGGGGTTGATGAACACTGAAGCTTTCTTT.

This rearrangement joins TRBV25-1 to TRBJ2-7; 7 positions match TRBD1. V gave up 6 bases and J gave up 6 bases; unmatched junction bases: 11. The CDR3 consists of 14 residues. Germline-derived CDR1 and CDR2 are MGHDK and SYGVNS. CDR3 in amino acids: CASRLTGVSGEQYF. The CDR3 DNA is TGTGCCAGCAGATTAACAGGGGTGAGTGGCGAGCAGTACTTC.

The V and J genes are TRBV6-4 and TRBJ1-1; TRBD1 aligns across 9 bases. Germline V gene lookup returns CDR1 MRHNA and CDR2 SNTAGT. V shed 2 bases and J 2 bases; nucleotides not matched to a gene: 6. This CDR3 region has 16 residues. Written as DNA, the CDR3 is TGTGCCAGCAGTGACCTCCGGACAGGGGATAACACTGAAGCTTTCTTT. Translating gives CASSDLRTGDNTEAFF.

The chain carries TRBV13 and TRBJ2-5; 9 bases are a match to TRBD2. CDR3 length equals 18 residues. V lost 4 bases, J lost 3 bases, and 15 bases stayed unmatched. The germline CDR1 and CDR2 sequences are PRHDT and FYEKMQ (reference sequence). The CDR3 protein is CASSSQNFKREVEETQYF. The CDR3 nucleotides read TGTGCCAGCAGCTCTCAAAACTTCAAGCGGGAGGTGGAAGAGACCCAGTACTTC.

In its sample, this clone was seen once. The V gene is TRBV6-6, the J gene TRBJ2-7; D may be TRBD1 (6 bases). CDR3 size: 14 residues. Trimming took 5 bases from V and 2 from J, leaving 13 bases between them. Germline lookup yields CDR1 MNHNY and CDR2 SVGAGI (reference sequence). The CDR3 DNA reads TGTGCCAGCAGTACCTCAGGGGCTCCCTACGAGCAGTACTTC. It is translated as CASSTSGAPYEQYF.

The chain employs TRBV6-5 and TRBJ2-7, with TRBD1 matching 8 bases. Germline assignment: CDR1 MNHEY and CDR2 SVGAGI. This CDR3 contains 13 residues. Trimming at V came to 5 bases and at J to 4 bases, leaving 4 bases not matched to a gene. CDR3 DNA: TGTGCCAGCAGTCGGACAGGGCGGTACGAGCAGTACTTC. This sequence encodes CASSRTGRYEQYF.

The rearrangement joins TRBV7-9 to TRBJ2-2; TRBD2 matches 8 bases. V trimming: 8 bases; J trimming: 6 bases; junction bases outside the gene matches: 8. The CDR3 sequence is 14 residues long. Germline V CDR1 and CDR2: SEHNR, FQNEAQ (reference sequence). The DNA for the CDR3 is TGTGCCAGCCCCATAGCGGGAAGTCCCGGGGAGCTGTTTTTT. Translation: CASPIAGSPGELFF.

The chain employs TRBV28 and TRBJ1-5; 10 bases fit TRBD1. V dropped 3 bases and J dropped 7; count of bases not matched to a gene: 6. Germline CDR1 reads MDHEN; CDR2 reads SYDVKM. The CDR3 is 15 amino acids. The CDR3: CASSLTGGRSQPQHF. The CDR3 nucleotides are TGTGCCAGCAGTTTGACAGGGGGCAGATCCCAGCCCCAGCATTTT.

V and J are TRBV27 and TRBJ2-7; 7 bases fit TRBD1. CDR1 MNHEY and CDR2 SMNVEV come from the germline V gene (reference sequence). V gave up 0 bases and J gave up 5 bases; unmatched junction bases: 4. The CDR3 consists of 14 residues. The CDR3 loop is CASSLSTDRHEQYF. The DNA for the CDR3 is TGTGCCAGCAGTTTATCGACGGACAGGCACGAGCAGTACTTC.

The J gene is TRBJ1-1, the V gene TRBV6-5; 10 bases match TRBD1. Germline assignment: CDR1 MNHEY and CDR2 SVGAGI. The CDR3 loop spans 13 amino acids. V dropped 3 bases and J dropped 6; count of bases not matched to a gene: 1. In DNA form, the CDR3 reads TGTGCCAGCAGTTATGGGACAGGGGCTGAAGCTTTCTTT. Protein: CASSYGTGAEAFF.

This clone was picked up a small number of times. This sequence joins TRBV7-9 and TRBJ1-1; D is unresolved. This CDR3 region has 13 residues. Trimming left V 4 bases short and J 8 bases short, with 14 bases between. Germline lookup yields CDR1 SEHNR and CDR2 FQNEAQ (reference sequence). Written as DNA, the CDR3 is TGTGCCAGCAGCTCCTATAGAGAACGAGAAGCTTTCTTT. Its protein product is CASSSYREREAFF.

The chain combines TRBV5-8 with TRBJ2-2; D gene ambiguous. CDR3 length: 15 residues. V lost 4 bases, J lost 1 base, and 11 bases lay in between. In germline, CDR1 is SGHTS, CDR2 YDEGEE. CDR3: CASSLLPQNTGELFF. CDR3 nucleotides: TGTGCCAGCAGCCTCCTACCCCAGAACACCGGGGAGCTGTTTTTT.

This clone was seen once. The CDR3 nucleotides read TGTGCCAGCAGTTTCAGGCGGGGAAGCGGGTCCACGCAGTATTTT. Residues: CASSFRRGSGSTQYF. The chain carries TRBV28 and TRBJ2-3, with a weak D call TRBD2 (6 bases). The CDR3 runs 15 residues. Germline V gene sequence: CDR1 MDHEN, CDR2 SYDVKM. V dropped 3 bases and J dropped 9 bases, with 19 bases sitting between them.

In the case of this clone: Compared with germline, one end of the junction differs, possibly owing to a read error. The rearrangement uses TRBV19 and TRBJ1-5, with TRBD1 identical over 9 bases. This CDR3 is 15 amino acids long. Looked up from germline, CDR1 is LNHDA and CDR2 is SQIVND (reference sequence). This CDR3 is CASSIGQGSNQSQHF. The CDR3 DNA reads as TGTGCCAGTAGTATCGGACAGGGGAGCAATCAGTCCCAGCATTTT.

V gene TRBV5-4 combines with J gene TRBJ2-5; D is ambiguous. The V gene lost 4 bases and the J gene lost 5 bases, with 15 bases spanning the gap. Germline CDR1 SGHNT, CDR2 YYREEE (reference sequence). The CDR3 length is 14 residues. The CDR3: CASSLAELGETQYF. The CDR3, as DNA: TGTGCCAGCAGCCTTGCGGAGCTTGGGGAGACCCAGTACTTC.

This chain links TRBV5-5 with TRBJ2-6, with D possibly TRBD1 on 5 matching bases. The CDR3 runs to 19 residues. V lost 0 bases, J lost 2 bases, and 18 bases lay in between. Per the germline V gene, CDR1 is SGHKS and CDR2 is YYEKEE (reference sequence). CDR3 in DNA: TGTGCCAGCAGCTTGGGTTTTGGGGCAAAGGTCGCTGGGGCCAACGTCCTGACTTTC. Translated, it gives CASSLGFGAKVAGANVLTF.

This rearrangement joins TRBV10-1 to TRBJ2-3; TRBD2 agrees at 11 bases. In germline, CDR1 is WNHNN, CDR2 SYGVQD (reference sequence). The CDR3 is 17 residues long. After removal of 6 bases from V and 0 bases from J, the junction contained 8 bases not matched to a gene. The CDR3 DNA is TGCGCCAGCAGCGACTCCGGGACTAGCGGTAGCACAGATACGCAGTATTTT. It specifies CASSDSGTSGSTDTQYF.